Below are 14 T cell receptor beta chains sequenced from a single sample in a study of blood T cell repertoires in COVID-19. The protocol was immunoSEQ multiplex PCR, while the TCRdb copy is restricted to in-frame clones and leaves out a portion. The repertoire has some 200,000 clones, 86% of them found once; the top ten carry approximately 6.1%. The sample consisted of peripheral blood. Receptors originate from a man older than 75 with acute or convalescent COVID-19.

The V call is TRBV29-1, the J call TRBJ1-1, with D possibly matching TRBD1 (5 bases). CDR3 size: 12 residues. V was cut by 3 bases and J by 4 bases, with 9 bases left in between. Germline V gene sequence: CDR1 SQVTM, CDR2 ANQGSEA. The CDR3 DNA follows: TGCAGCGTTGATGGGAGGGGCACTGAAGCTTTCTTT. Translating it yields CSVDGRGTEAFF.

This clone showed up just once. This CDR3 is also generated by other DNA sequences in the sample. This sequence joins TRBV7-2 and TRBJ2-5; D is perhaps TRBD2 (5 bases). The CDR3 covers 13 residues. The V gene lost 11 bases and the J gene lost 2 bases, with 15 bases spanning the gap. Germline V gene data show CDR1 as SGHTA and CDR2 as FQGNSA. The CDR3: CASSGGQQETQYF. In nucleotides, the CDR3 is TGTGCCTCTAGTGGCGGGCAGCAAGAGACCCAGTACTTC.

The chain joins TRBV28 to TRBJ1-3; unclear D gene. The CDR3 loop spans 16 amino acids. Looked up from germline, CDR1 is MDHEN and CDR2 is SYDVKM. V gave up 2 bases and J gave up 1 base, with 12 bases separating them. CDR3 sequence reads: CASSLAAEGSGNTIYF. Here the CDR3 DNA reads TGTGCCAGCAGTTTAGCGGCAGAAGGTTCTGGAAACACCATATATTTT.

This clone was picked up one time. The chain recombines TRBV27 with TRBJ1-2, with D perhaps matching TRBD1 (5 bases). Germline V gene data show CDR1 as MNHEY and CDR2 as SMNVEV (reference sequence). The CDR3 spans 16 residues. V was pared by 6 bases and J by 1 base, with 18 bases between. The CDR3 loop reads CASRAPPGGLNYGYTF. In DNA form, the CDR3 reads TGTGCCAGCAGAGCCCCCCCCGGGGGTCTTAACTATGGCTACACCTTC.

The rearrangement joins TRBV28 to TRBJ2-5, with D possibly TRBD2 on 6 matching bases. Germline loops: CDR1 MDHEN, CDR2 SYDVKM. This CDR3 has 15 residues. Trimming took 2 bases from V and 0 from J, leaving 10 bases between them. The CDR3 loop reads CASSLVTSYQETQYF. In nucleotides, the CDR3 is TGTGCCAGCAGTTTAGTAACTAGCTACCAAGAGACCCAGTACTTC.

V gene TRBV6-2 or TRBV6-3 combines with J gene TRBJ2-7; the D gene is possibly TRBD2 (5 bases). Trimming pared 5 bases from V and 0 bases from J, leaving 11 bases between. The CDR3 extends over 14 amino acids. In germline, CDR1 is MNHEY, CDR2 SVGEGT. CDR3 in amino acids: CASSPDGDSYEQYV. In DNA, the CDR3 is TGTGCCAGCAGTCCGGACGGGGACTCCTACGAGCAGTACGTC.

This clone has a single count. The gene calls are TRBV15 and TRBJ2-1; 9 nucleotides line up with TRBD1. CDR3 length equals 18 residues. CDR1 and CDR2 (germline): LNHNV, YYDKDF (reference sequence). J was trimmed by 5 bases and V by 1 base; bases with no gene match: 12. The CDR3 protein is CATSRVRTGVFYDNEQFF. The DNA for the CDR3 is TGTGCCACCAGCAGAGTTCGGACAGGGGTATTTTACGACAATGAGCAGTTCTTC. The whole variable domain, remainder taken from reference TRBV15 and TRBJ2-1, is DAMVIQNPRYQVTQFGKPVTLSCSQTLNHNVMYWYQQKSSQAPKLLFHYYDKDFNNEADTPDNFQSRRPNTSFCFLDIRSPGLGDTAMYLCATSRVRTGVFYDNEQFFGPGTRLTVL.

This chain uses TRBV30 with TRBJ2-3; 7 bases fit TRBD2. The CDR3 is 14 amino acids. V trimming: 0 bases; J trimming: 5 bases; junction bases outside the gene matches: 5. The germline CDR1 and CDR2 sequences are GTSNPN and SVGIG (reference sequence). The CDR3 DNA reads as TGTGCCTGGAGTGTAGGCGGGAGTGAAGATACGCAGTATTTT. Protein product: CAWSVGGSEDTQYF.

This CDR3 reads CASSFGTGIETQYF. CDR3 DNA: TGTGCCAGCAGCTTCGGGACAGGGATTGAGACCCAGTACTTC. V is TRBV11-2 and J is TRBJ2-5, with TRBD1 matching over 9 bases. The CDR3 has 14 residues. V lost 3 bases to trimming and J lost 5 bases; unmatched junction nucleotides: 4. Germline-derived CDR1 and CDR2 are SGHAT and FQNNGV.

The chain recombines TRBV20-1 with TRBJ2-5, with D hard to call. Germline-derived CDR1 and CDR2 are DFQATT and SNEGSKA (reference sequence). This CDR3 contains 11 residues. Between the trimmed V and J ends, which lost 7 bases and 1 base, there was a span of 7 bases. The CDR3 DNA is TGCAGTGGTTTGAGCCAAGAGACCCAGTACTTC. Translating gives CSGLSQETQYF.

The chain is built from TRBV19 and TRBJ1-3; possible D gene TRBD1, 6 bases. Germline V gene sequence: CDR1 LNHDA, CDR2 SQIVND (reference sequence). This CDR3 is built from 18 residues. V shed 2 bases and J shed 4 bases, with 21 bases lying between them. The CDR3 coding sequence is TGTGCCAGTAGTATATATTCCCATACACAGGGAACCGGAAACACCATATATTTT. It encodes CASSIYSHTQGTGNTIYF.

The genes are TRBV5-1 and TRBJ1-3; D is perhaps TRBD1 (6 bases). The germline V gene encodes CDR1 SGHRS and CDR2 YFSETQ. V was shortened by 1 base and J by 4 bases, with 12 bases between the two germline ends. The CDR3 contains 15 residues. This CDR3 reads CASSLSPGAGNTIYF. The CDR3, as DNA: TGCGCCAGCAGCTTGTCTCCAGGGGCGGGAAACACCATATATTTT.

The V call is TRBV6-5, the J call TRBJ2-5, with 9 bases identical to TRBD2. Germline V gene sequence: CDR1 MNHEY, CDR2 SVGAGI. The ends lost 4 bases at V and 5 bases at J; junction bases unmatched: 5. This CDR3 is 14 amino acids long. The CDR3 region is CASSSAGGWETQYF. The CDR3 nucleotides are TGTGCCAGCAGTTCTGCGGGAGGGTGGGAGACCCAGTACTTC.

This chain connects TRBV19 to TRBJ2-1; 10 bases match TRBD2. V was clipped by 4 bases and J by 10 bases; unmatched bases: 10. Germline assignment: CDR1 LNHDA and CDR2 SQIVND (reference sequence). CDR3 length: 15 residues. CDR3 coding DNA: TGTGCCAGTAGTAATAGACTAGCGGGCCTCATCGAGCAGTTCTTC. Translated: CASSNRLAGLIEQFF.